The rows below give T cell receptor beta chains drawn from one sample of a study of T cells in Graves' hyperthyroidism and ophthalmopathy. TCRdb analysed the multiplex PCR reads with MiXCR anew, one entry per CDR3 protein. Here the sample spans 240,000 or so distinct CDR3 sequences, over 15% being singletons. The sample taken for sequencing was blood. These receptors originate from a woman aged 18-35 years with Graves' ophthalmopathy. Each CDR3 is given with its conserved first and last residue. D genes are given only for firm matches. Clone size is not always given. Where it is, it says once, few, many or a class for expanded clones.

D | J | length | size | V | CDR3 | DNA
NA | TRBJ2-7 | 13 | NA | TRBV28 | CASSSGPKRGQYF | TGTGCCAGCAGCTCAGGACCCAAAAGGGGGCAGTACTTC
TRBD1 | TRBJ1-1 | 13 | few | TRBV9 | CASSVWTGSEAFF | TGTGCCAGCAGCGTCTGGACAGGGTCTGAAGCTTTCTTT
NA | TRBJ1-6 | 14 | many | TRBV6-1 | CASSTSPFNSPLHF | TGTGCCAGCAGTACCAGCCCTTTTAATTCACCCCTCCACTTT
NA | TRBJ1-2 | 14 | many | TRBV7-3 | CASSLGTEAFGYTF | TGTGCCAGCAGCTTGGGGACCGAGGCGTTTGGCTACACCTTC
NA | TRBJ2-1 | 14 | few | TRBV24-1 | CATSPGNSYNEQFF | TGTGCCACCAGCCCGGGAAACTCCTACAATGAGCAGTTCTTC
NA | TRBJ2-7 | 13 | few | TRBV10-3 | CAIRRTDSYEQYF | TGTGCCATCAGAAGGACGGATTCCTACGAGCAGTACTTC
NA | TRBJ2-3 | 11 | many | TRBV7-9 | CASVSPDTQYF | TGTGCCAGCGTGTCCCCGGATACGCAGTATTTT
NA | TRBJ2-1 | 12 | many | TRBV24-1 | CASAGGTVEQFF | TGTGCCTCTGCCGGCGGGACGGTTGAGCAGTTCTTC
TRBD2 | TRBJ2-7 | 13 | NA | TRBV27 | CASRVAGGYEQYF | TGTGCCAGCAGAGTAGCGGGAGGTTACGAGCAGTACTTC
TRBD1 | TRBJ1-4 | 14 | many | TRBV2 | CASSSGQQFEKLFF | TGTGCCAGCTCGTCGGGACAGCAATTTGAAAAACTGTTTTTT
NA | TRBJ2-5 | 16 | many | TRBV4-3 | CASSQEGQGVVETQYF | TGCGCCAGCAGCCAAGAGGGGCAGGGTGTTGTGGAGACCCAGTACTTC
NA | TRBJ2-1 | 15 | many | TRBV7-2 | CASSLVAVLTNEQFF | TGTGCCAGCAGCTTAGTAGCGGTTTTAACGAATGAGCAGTTCTTC
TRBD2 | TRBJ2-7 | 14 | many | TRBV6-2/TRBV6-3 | CASRMGLPGYEQYF | TGTGCCAGCAGGATGGGACTACCAGGCTACGAGCAGTACTTC
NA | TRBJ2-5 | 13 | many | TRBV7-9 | CASSFTVQETQYF | TGTGCCAGCAGCTTTACAGTCCAAGAGACCCAGTACTTC
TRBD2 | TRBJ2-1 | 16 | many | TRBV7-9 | CASSSPSGGAHNEQFF | TGTGCCAGCAGCAGCCCCTCCGGGGGGGCCCACAATGAGCAGTTCTTC
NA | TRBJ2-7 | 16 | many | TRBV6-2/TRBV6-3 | CASRLSGPERYHEQYF | TGTGCCAGCAGACTATCGGGGCCTGAGCGTTACCACGAGCAGTACTTC
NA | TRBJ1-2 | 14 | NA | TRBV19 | CASSRAVGNYGYTF | TGTGCCAGTAGTCGAGCAGTTGGAAACTATGGCTACACCTTC
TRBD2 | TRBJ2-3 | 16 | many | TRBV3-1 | CASSQLAGASTDTQYF | TGTGCCAGCAGCCAACTAGCGGGGGCTAGCACAGATACGCAGTATTTT
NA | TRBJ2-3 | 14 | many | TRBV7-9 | CASSEGLRRDTQYF | TGTGCCAGCAGCGAAGGGCTCCGGAGGGATACGCAGTATTTT
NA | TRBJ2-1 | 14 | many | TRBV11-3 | CASSIVGGPSEQFF | TGTGCCAGCAGCATAGTCGGGGGGCCAAGTGAGCAGTTCTTC
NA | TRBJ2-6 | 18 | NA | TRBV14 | CASSQVPLGVSGANVLTF | TGTGCCAGCAGCCAAGTTCCGCTAGGTGTCTCTGGGGCCAACGTCCTGACTTTC
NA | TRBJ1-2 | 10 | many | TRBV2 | CASSVYGYTF | TGTGCCAGCAGTGTATATGGCTACACCTTC
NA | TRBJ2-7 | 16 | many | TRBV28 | CASSLSPRGSSYEQYF | TGTGCCAGCAGTTTATCTCCCAGGGGAAGCTCCTACGAGCAGTACTTC
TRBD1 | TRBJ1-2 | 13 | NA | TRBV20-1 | CSAQGGASYGYTF | TGCAGTGCTCAGGGGGGCGCCAGCTATGGCTACACCTTC
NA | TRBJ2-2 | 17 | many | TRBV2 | CASSPNRASGGTGELFF | TGTGCCAGCAGCCCAAACCGGGCTAGTGGCGGCACCGGGGAGCTGTTTTTT
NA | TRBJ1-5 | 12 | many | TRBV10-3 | CAISEPYQPQHF | TGTGCCATCAGTGAGCCCTATCAGCCCCAGCATTTT
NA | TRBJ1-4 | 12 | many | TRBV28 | CASGTVDEKLFF | TGTGCCAGCGGGACGGTAGATGAAAAACTGTTTTTT
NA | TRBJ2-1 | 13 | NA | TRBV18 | CASSPQPVNEQFF | TGTGCCAGCTCACCACAACCAGTTAATGAGCAGTTCTTC
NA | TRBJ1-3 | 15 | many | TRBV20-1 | CSARDLRDPGNTIYF | TGCAGTGCTAGAGATCTTAGGGATCCTGGAAACACCATATATTTT
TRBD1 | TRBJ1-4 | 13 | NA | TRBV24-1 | CATRDREGEKLFF | TGTGCCACCAGAGACAGGGAAGGTGAAAAACTGTTTTTT
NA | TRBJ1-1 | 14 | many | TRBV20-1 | CSASDGRAPTEAFF | TGCAGTGCTTCCGACGGGAGGGCGCCCACTGAAGCTTTCTTT
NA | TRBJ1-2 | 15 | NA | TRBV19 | CASDARGALTHGYTF | TGTGCCAGCGACGCGAGGGGGGCGTTGACCCATGGCTACACCTTC
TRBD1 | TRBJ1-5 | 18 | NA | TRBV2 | CASSEAYARTGGNQPQHF | TGTGCCAGCAGTGAAGCGTACGCGAGGACAGGGGGAAATCAGCCCCAGCATTTT
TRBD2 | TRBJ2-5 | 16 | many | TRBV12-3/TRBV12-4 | CASSSGTSGPQETQYF | TGTGCCAGCAGTTCCGGGACTAGCGGGCCTCAAGAGACCCAGTACTTC
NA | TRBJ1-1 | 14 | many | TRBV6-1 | CASHRRVGDTEAFF | TGTGCCAGCCACCGAAGGGTTGGAGACACTGAAGCTTTCTTT
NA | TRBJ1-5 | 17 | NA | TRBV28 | CASSSLGPAGSNQPQHF | TGTGCCAGCAGTTCTCTCGGGCCAGCGGGAAGCAATCAGCCCCAGCATTTT
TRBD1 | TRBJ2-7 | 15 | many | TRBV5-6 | CASSLSGTDLYEQYF | TGTGCCAGCAGCTTGTCCGGGACAGATCTCTACGAGCAGTACTTC
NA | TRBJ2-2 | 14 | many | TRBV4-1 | CASSRQSYTGELFF | TGCGCCAGCAGTAGACAGTCTTACACCGGGGAGCTGTTTTTT
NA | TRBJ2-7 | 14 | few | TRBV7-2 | CASGYPGPAYEQYF | TGTGCCAGCGGCTACCCCGGGCCCGCCTACGAGCAGTACTTC
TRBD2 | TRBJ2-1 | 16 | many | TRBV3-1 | CASSQDILAGGDEQFF | TGTGCCAGCAGCCAAGATATACTAGCGGGGGGTGATGAGCAGTTCTTC
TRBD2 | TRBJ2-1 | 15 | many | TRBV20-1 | CSARGLAGGGNEQFF | TGCAGTGCCCGGGGACTAGCGGGAGGGGGCAATGAGCAGTTCTTC
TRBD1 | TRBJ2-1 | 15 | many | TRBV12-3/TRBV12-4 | CASSSGTGAGDEQFF | TGTGCCAGCAGTTCCGGGACAGGGGCTGGGGATGAGCAGTTCTTC
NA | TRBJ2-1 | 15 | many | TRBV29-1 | CSVEDLWGENNEQFF | TGCAGCGTTGAAGATCTTTGGGGGGAGAACAATGAGCAGTTCTTC
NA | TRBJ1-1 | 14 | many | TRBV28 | CASRTNGENTEAFF | TGTGCCAGCAGAACTAACGGGGAGAACACTGAAGCTTTCTTT
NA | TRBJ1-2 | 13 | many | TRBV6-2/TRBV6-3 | CASKTLGDYGYTF | TGTGCCAGTAAAACTCTCGGGGACTATGGCTACACCTTC
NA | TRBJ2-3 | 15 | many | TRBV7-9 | CASSLFPGRTDTQYF | TGTGCCAGCAGCTTATTTCCGGGTAGGACAGATACGCAGTATTTT
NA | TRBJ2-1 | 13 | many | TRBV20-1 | CSAPGPTYNEQFF | TGCAGCGCCCCGGGACCAACCTACAATGAGCAGTTCTTC
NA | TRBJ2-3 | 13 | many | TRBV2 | CAIALESSDTQYF | TGTGCCATCGCGCTGGAGAGCTCAGATACGCAGTATTTT
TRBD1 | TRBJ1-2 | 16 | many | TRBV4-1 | CASSDMGQGALYGYTF | TGCGCCAGCAGTGACATGGGACAGGGGGCCCTCTATGGCTACACCTTC
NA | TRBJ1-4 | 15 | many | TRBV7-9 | CASSHDRHGNEKLFF | TGTGCCAGCAGCCACGACCGCCACGGGAATGAAAAACTGTTTTTT
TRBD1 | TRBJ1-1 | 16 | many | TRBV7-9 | CASSLLQGAGGTEAFF | TGTGCCAGCAGCCTCCTACAGGGGGCCGGGGGCACTGAAGCTTTCTTT
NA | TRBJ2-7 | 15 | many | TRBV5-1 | CASSLGLGIHYEQYF | TGCGCCAGCAGCTTGGGTCTGGGGATCCACTACGAGCAGTACTTC
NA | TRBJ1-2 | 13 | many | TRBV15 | CATSRNSDYGYTF | TGTGCCACCAGCAGAAACAGCGATTATGGCTACACCTTC
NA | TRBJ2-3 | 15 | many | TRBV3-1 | CASSLGQSPTDTQYF | TGTGCCAGCAGCCTAGGACAGTCCCCCACAGATACGCAGTATTTT
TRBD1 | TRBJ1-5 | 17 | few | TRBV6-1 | CASSEAGTGGSRQPQHF | TGTGCCAGCAGTGAAGCGGGGACAGGGGGAAGTCGGCAGCCCCAGCATTTT
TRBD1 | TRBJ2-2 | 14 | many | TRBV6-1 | CAAKRGPNTGELFF | TGTGCCGCAAAAAGGGGGCCGAACACCGGGGAGCTGTTTTTT
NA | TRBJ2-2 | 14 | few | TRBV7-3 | CASSSPFDTGELFF | TGTGCCAGCAGCTCCCCCTTCGACACCGGGGAGCTGTTTTTT
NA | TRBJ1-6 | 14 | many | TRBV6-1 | CASSTERGNSPLHF | TGTGCCAGCAGTACGGAGAGGGGTAATTCACCCCTCCACTTT
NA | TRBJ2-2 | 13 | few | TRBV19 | CASSHTSSGELFF | TGTGCCAGTAGTCACACTAGCTCCGGGGAGCTGTTTTTT